Below, 17 T cell receptor beta chains from the same sample are listed, as sequenced in a study of T cell changes during pregnancy in multiple sclerosis. Profiled with immunoSEQ multiplex PCR; TCRdb holds only in-frame clones, not every one. The profile covers about 36,000 clones, with 88% appearing a single time and around 0.62% taken by the ten largest. This material consisted of CD4+ T cells from peripheral blood mononuclear cells, taken in the first trimester of pregnancy. The receptors shown here come from a female donor with multiple sclerosis, enrolled in a pregnancy study.

The chain links TRBV10-3 to TRBJ2-1, with a tentative D call TRBD1 (5 bases). From germline, CDR1 is ENHRY and CDR2 SYGVKD. The V end lost 5 bases, the J end lost 4 bases, and 18 bases lay between the germline ends. The length of the CDR3 is 16 residues. The CDR3 bases are TGTGCCATCAGTTCATCTACAAAGGGGATATACAATGAGCAGTTCTTC. Its protein product is CAISSSTKGIYNEQFF.

The rearrangement links TRBV5-1 to TRBJ2-1; TRBD2 matches 8 bases. In germline, CDR1 is SGHRS, CDR2 YFSETQ. The CDR3 is 15 amino acids. J gave up 0 bases and V 5 bases, and 4 bases lay outside the gene matches. The CDR3 protein is CASRLAVSSYNEQFF. The CDR3 nucleotides read TGCGCCAGCAGACTAGCGGTTAGCTCCTACAATGAGCAGTTCTTC.

The CDR3 reads CSVRGLAGEWTGELFF. The CDR3 DNA sequence: TGCAGCGTCAGGGGGCTAGCGGGAGAGTGGACCGGGGAGCTGTTTTTT. The chain is built from TRBV29-1 and TRBJ2-2; 10 nucleotides agree with TRBD2. The CDR3 is made up of 16 amino acids. J gave up 5 bases and V 6 bases, and 12 bases lay outside the gene matches. Per the germline V gene, CDR1 is SQVTM and CDR2 is ANQGSEA.

The chain couples TRBV5-4 to TRBJ2-6; D is possibly TRBD2 (5 bases). Trimming stripped 0 bases from V and 5 bases from J, with 9 bases between. Germline loops: CDR1 SGHNT, CDR2 YYREEE (reference sequence). The CDR3 consists of 15 residues. The CDR3 sequence is CASSLVGEWANVLTF. CDR3 sequence (DNA): TGTGCCAGCAGCTTGGTCGGGGAGTGGGCCAACGTCCTGACTTTC.

V is TRBV5-1 and J is TRBJ2-7, with D maybe TRBD1 (5 bases). V was trimmed by 0 bases and J by 7 bases, leaving 8 bases between them. This CDR3 is built from 12 residues. CDR1 and CDR2 from the germline V gene are SGHRS and YFSETQ. This CDR3 reads CASSLDRYEQYF. The CDR3 coding sequence is TGCGCCAGCAGCTTGGACAGGTATGAGCAGTACTTC.

The chain is built from TRBV27 and TRBJ1-1; D is uncertain. CDR3 length: 14 residues. With 3 bases removed from V and 1 base from J, the gap between germline ends came to 9 bases. Germline V gene lookup returns CDR1 MNHEY and CDR2 SMNVEV (reference sequence). In nucleotides, the CDR3 is TGTGCCAGCAGTTTGGGCAACCCGAACACTGAAGCTTTCTTT. Residues: CASSLGNPNTEAFF.

The chain uses TRBV2 and TRBJ1-4, with 8 positions matching TRBD1. Germline values: CDR1 SNHLY, CDR2 FYNNEI. The CDR3 is 15 residues long. Unmatched junction bases numbered 4, after V lost 3 bases and J lost 4 bases. The CDR3 nucleotides are TGTGCCAGCAGTGAGGACAGGGCCGGTAATGAAAAACTGTTTTTT. Protein: CASSEDRAGNEKLFF. Looking up the rest from reference TRBV2 and TRBJ1-4 gives the full variable domain: EPEVTQTPSHQVTQMGQEVILRCVPISNHLYFYWYRQILGQKVEFLVSFYNNEISEKSEIFDDQFSVERPDGSNFTLKIRSTKLEDSAMYFCASSEDRAGNEKLFFGSGTQLSVL.

The chain employs TRBV15 and TRBJ2-1; the match to TRBD2 covers 8 bases. The CDR3 covers 15 residues. V lost 1 base and J lost 1; bases outside the gene matches: 0. Germline V gene sequence: CDR1 LNHNV, CDR2 YYDKDF (reference sequence). The CDR3 loop is CATSRAGGSYNEQFF. The CDR3 DNA reads as TGTGCCACCAGCAGAGCGGGAGGGTCCTACAATGAGCAGTTCTTC. Combining the CDR3 with reference TRBV15 and TRBJ2-1 gives the whole variable domain DAMVIQNPRYQVTQFGKPVTLSCSQTLNHNVMYWYQQKSSQAPKLLFHYYDKDFNNEADTPDNFQSRRPNTSFCFLDIRSPGLGDTAMYLCATSRAGGSYNEQFFGPGTRLTVL.

J is TRBJ2-4 and V is TRBV10-2, with D possibly matching TRBD1 (6 bases). The germline CDR1 and CDR2 sequences are WSHSY and SAAADI. There are 13 residues in the CDR3. The germline V and J ends were trimmed by 4 bases and 10 bases, with 14 bases remaining between them. CDR3 nucleotide sequence: TGCGCCAGCAGTGGGGGCAGGGGTGGGATTCAGTACTTC. Its translation: CASSGGRGGIQYF.

This chain links TRBV7-3 with TRBJ2-5, with D perhaps matching TRBD2 (5 bases). Trimming shortened V by 1 base and J by 2 bases, and 11 bases separated the two germline ends. The CDR3 runs to 15 residues. Germline-derived CDR1 and CDR2 are SGHTA and FQGTGA. CDR3: CASSLNVGVQETQYF. CDR3 nucleotides: TGTGCCAGCAGCTTAAATGTGGGAGTACAAGAGACCCAGTACTTC.

V and J are TRBV10-3 and TRBJ2-5; 8 nucleotides line up with TRBD2. In germline, CDR1 is ENHRY, CDR2 SYGVKD. V dropped 3 bases and J dropped 4; count of bases not matched to a gene: 13. The CDR3 covers 17 residues. In nucleotides, the CDR3 is TGTGCCATCAGTGAACCGGGAGGGGGGCGCCTGGGAGAGACCCAGTACTTC. It yields the protein CAISEPGGGRLGETQYF.

The CDR3 DNA reads TGTGCCAGCAGTGAAAGTCGGCTAGCGGGCGCCGGGGAGCTGTTTTTT. Translation gives CASSESRLAGAGELFF. V and J are TRBV6-1 and TRBJ2-2; 8 bases line up with TRBD2. With 2 bases clipped from V and 6 bases from J, the junction kept 8 bases outside the gene matches. Germline-derived CDR1 and CDR2 are MNHNS and SASEGT. The CDR3 is 16 residues long.

V and J are TRBV10-2 and TRBJ1-1; D may be TRBD1 (6 bases). CDR1 and CDR2 from the germline V gene are WSHSY and SAAADI. Trimming stripped 6 bases from V and 2 bases from J, with 13 bases between. The CDR3 is 14 residues long. CDR3 nucleotide sequence: TGCGCCAGCAGCGCTAACAGGGAAAACACTGAAGCTTTCTTT. Translation: CASSANRENTEAFF.

The chain joins TRBV28 to TRBJ2-1; TRBD1 matches 8 bases. CDR1 and CDR2 from the germline V gene are MDHEN and SYDVKM. The V segment lost 5 bases and the J segment 1 base; nucleotides outside the gene matches: 7. The CDR3 extends over 16 amino acids. The CDR3 DNA follows: TGTGCCAGCAGTACGACAGGGGCCGCTTCCTACAATGAGCAGTTCTTC. Amino acids: CASSTTGAASYNEQFF.

This clone was observed once. The chain joins TRBV11-3 to TRBJ2-3; D is possibly TRBD1 (5 bases). The CDR3 loop spans 13 amino acids. The ends were cut back, 5 bases at V and 2 bases at J, with 8 bases in the middle. The germline gives CDR1 SGHNT, CDR2 YENEEA. CDR3 residues: CASSAQDTDTQYF. Written as DNA, the CDR3 is TGTGCCAGCAGCGCACAGGACACAGATACGCAGTATTTT.

The gene calls are TRBV5-4 and TRBJ2-1; 10 positions match TRBD2. The germline gives CDR1 SGHNT, CDR2 YYREEE (reference sequence). The V segment lost 4 bases and the J segment 7 bases; nucleotides outside the gene matches: 5. The CDR3 loop spans 14 amino acids. The CDR3 protein is CASSQREGHNEQFF. CDR3 DNA sequence: TGTGCCAGCAGCCAGCGGGAGGGTCATAATGAGCAGTTCTTC.

This chain joins TRBV28 and TRBJ2-1, with 7 bases aligning to TRBD2. V was clipped by 4 bases and J by 8 bases; unmatched bases: 8. The CDR3 is made up of 14 amino acids. Germline V CDR1 and CDR2: MDHEN, SYDVKM. The CDR3 DNA is TGTGCCAGCAGTTCCCTGGCGGGAGAAGATGAGCAGTTCTTC. It codes for CASSSLAGEDEQFF.